These 6 T cell receptor beta chains were sequenced from one sample in a study of OX40 agonist ivuxolimab in advanced cancers. Here immunoSEQ multiplex PCR was the method, and the copy in TCRdb shows in-frame clones only, minus some. Among around 30,000 clones listed, 89% were seen once. The starting material was CD4+ or CD8+ T cells sorted from blood, obtained in a trial of the OX40 agonist ivuxolimab. Receptors were obtained from an adult with an advanced solid tumor such as melanoma, head and neck, liver or kidney cancer.

CDR3 residues: CATSSAPMGAGGSDTQYF. The CDR3, as DNA: TGTGCCACCAGCAGTGCCCCCATGGGGGCGGGGGGGTCAGATACGCAGTATTTT. The rearrangement joins TRBV15 to TRBJ2-3; 9 nucleotides match TRBD2. CDR1 LNHNV and CDR2 YYDKDF come from the germline V gene (reference sequence). The CDR3 totals 18 residues. With 3 bases clipped from V and 4 bases from J, the junction kept 14 bases outside the gene matches.

The chain has TRBV2 and TRBJ2-3; 7 bases map to TRBD1. V lost 4 bases, J lost 3 bases, and 1 base stayed unmatched. This CDR3 has 13 amino acids. Per germline, CDR1 SNHLY and CDR2 FYNNEI. This chain's CDR3 is CASSGQGTDTQYF. For the CDR3, the DNA is TGTGCCAGCAGTGGACAGGGAACAGATACGCAGTATTTT.

The rearrangement uses TRBV5-6 and TRBJ2-7; 7 bases fit TRBD1. Per germline, CDR1 SGHDT and CDR2 YYEEEE. V lost 3 bases to trimming and J lost 4 bases; unmatched junction nucleotides: 7. The CDR3 runs to 14 residues. Here the CDR3 reads CASSYGTDKYEQYF. The CDR3, as DNA: TGTGCCAGCAGCTACGGGACAGACAAGTACGAGCAGTACTTC. The full variable domain, in which reference TRBV5-6 and TRBJ2-7 provide the parts outside the CDR3, is DAGVTQSPTHLIKTRGQQVTLRCSPKSGHDTVSWYQQALGQGPQFIFQYYEEEERQRGNFPDRFSGHQFPNYSSELNVNALLLGDSALYLCASSYGTDKYEQYFGPGTRLTVT.

This clone was seen only once. The rearrangement joins TRBV6-1 to TRBJ2-7; the D gene is possibly TRBD2 (6 bases). Germline V gene data show CDR1 as MNHNS and CDR2 as SASEGT. V was shortened by 3 bases and J by 12 bases, with 21 bases between the two germline ends. The CDR3 loop spans 14 amino acids. DNA for the CDR3: TGTGCCAGCAGTGATCCCCCCCCTGAGGGACTTCTGTACTTC. Its translation: CASSDPPPEGLLYF.

The gene calls are TRBV6-1 and TRBJ1-1; D call uncertain. The V gene's germline CDR1 is MNHNS and CDR2 SASEGT. The CDR3 is 12 amino acids. CDR3 region: CGSEEGNTEAFF. CDR3 DNA: TGTGGATCGGAAGAAGGGAACACTGAAGCTTTCTTT.

The chain links TRBV13 to TRBJ1-5; 8 positions agree with TRBD1. Germline V lookup: CDR1 PRHDT, CDR2 FYEKMQ (reference sequence). This CDR3 has 15 residues. Trimming cost V 6 bases and J 7 bases; bases outside gene matches: 11. The CDR3 DNA is TGTGCCAGCAGTGACGAACAGGGGGGTTACCAGCCCCAGCATTTT. It is translated as CASSDEQGGYQPQHF.